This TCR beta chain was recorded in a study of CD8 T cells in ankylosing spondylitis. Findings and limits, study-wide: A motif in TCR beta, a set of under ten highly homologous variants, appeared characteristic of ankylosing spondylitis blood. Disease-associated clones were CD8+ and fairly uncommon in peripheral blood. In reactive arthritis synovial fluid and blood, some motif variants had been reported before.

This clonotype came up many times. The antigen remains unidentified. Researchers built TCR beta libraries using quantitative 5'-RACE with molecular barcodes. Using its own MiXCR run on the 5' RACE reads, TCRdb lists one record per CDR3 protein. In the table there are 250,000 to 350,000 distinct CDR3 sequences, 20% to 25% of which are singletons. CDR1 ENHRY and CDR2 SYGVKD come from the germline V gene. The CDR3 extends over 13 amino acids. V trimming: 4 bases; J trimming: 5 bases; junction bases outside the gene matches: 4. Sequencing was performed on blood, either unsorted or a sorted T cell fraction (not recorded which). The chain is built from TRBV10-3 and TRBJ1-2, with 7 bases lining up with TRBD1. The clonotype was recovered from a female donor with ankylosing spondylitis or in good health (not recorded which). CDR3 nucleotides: TGTGCCATCAGTGTTGGGGACAGATATGGCTACACCTTC. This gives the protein CAISVGDRYGYTF.